Below are 20 T cell receptor beta chains sequenced from a single sample in a study of CD8+ T cells in alopecia areata. cDNA prepared by RNA extraction and subsequent reverse transcription served as the template for sequencing. Method: immunoSEQ multiplex PCR; TCRdb's copy keeps in-frame clones and lacks some. In the table there are a few hundred thousand clones, more than 30% of which are singletons. Treatment defined: oral pan-JAK inhibitor, 5-10 mg twice daily. The specimen was CD4+ T cells sorted from blood, collected between weeks 30 and 35, from a patient treated with tofacitinib. The source of these receptors is a human donor with alopecia areata.

This clone was detected a few times. This chain uses TRBV25-1 with TRBJ2-1, with D possibly matching TRBD2 (7 bases). The CDR3 length is 17 residues. Germline V gene sequence: CDR1 MGHDK, CDR2 SYGVNS. Trimming took 4 bases from V and 4 from J, leaving 20 bases between them. CDR3 nucleotide sequence: TGTGCCAGCAGTGCGACCACCGGGGAGGGGGGTTACAATGAGCAGTTCTTC. The encoded protein is CASSATTGEGGYNEQFF.

This clone occurred a few times. The chain carries TRBV5-6 and TRBJ2-3, with 7 bases that match TRBD2. The ends lost 4 bases at V and 6 bases at J; junction bases unmatched: 14. CDR3 length: 16 residues. Per the germline V gene, CDR1 is SGHDT and CDR2 is YYEEEE. This CDR3 is CASSGNGLGVTDTQYF. The CDR3 DNA follows: TGTGCCAGCAGCGGAAACGGACTAGGTGTTACTGATACGCAGTATTTT. Based on the CDR3 plus reference TRBV5-6 and TRBJ2-3, the full variable domain is DAGVTQSPTHLIKTRGQQVTLRCSPKSGHDTVSWYQQALGQGPQFIFQYYEEEERQRGNFPDRFSGHQFPNYSSELNVNALLLGDSALYLCASSGNGLGVTDTQYFGPGTRLTVL.

The chain employs TRBV7-2 and TRBJ2-1; TRBD1 is a possible D gene (5 bases). CDR1 SGHTA and CDR2 FQGNSA come from the germline V gene. The V gene lost 4 bases and the J gene lost 10 bases, with 14 bases spanning the gap. There are 13 residues in the CDR3. CDR3 nucleotide sequence: TGTGCCAGCAGCTCCCCAGGGCTTGGAGAGCAGTTCTTC. This translates into CASSSPGLGEQFF.

The gene calls are TRBV11-2 and TRBJ2-1; 12 bases are shared with TRBD2. This CDR3 has 16 residues. The trim removed 5 bases at V and 7 bases at J, leaving 9 bases unmatched. Germline V gene data show CDR1 as SGHAT and CDR2 as FQNNGV. The CDR3 bases are TGTGCCAGCAGCCCACGCCAGACTAGCGGGAGAAATGAGCAGTTCTTC. This gives the protein CASSPRQTSGRNEQFF.

The chain employs TRBV5-1 and TRBJ1-2; D possibly corresponds to TRBD1 (5 bases). The V end was cut by 0 bases, the J end by 5 bases, with 17 bases between. This CDR3 is 16 amino acids long. Germline V gene sequence: CDR1 SGHRS, CDR2 YFSETQ. CDR3 in DNA: TGCGCCAGCAGCTTGGTAGTGGCAGTGGGGGGTTATGGCTACACCTTC. Translation gives CASSLVVAVGGYGYTF.

The chain combines TRBV6-1 with TRBJ2-7; 11 positions agree with TRBD2. There are 17 residues in the CDR3. Trimming cost V 2 bases and J 2 bases; bases outside gene matches: 8. Per germline, CDR1 MNHNS and CDR2 SASEGT. The CDR3 is CASSEWRLAGRPYEQYF. The CDR3 nucleotides are TGTGCCAGCAGTGAATGGAGACTAGCGGGGAGACCCTACGAGCAGTACTTC.

This clone appeared many times. The chain couples TRBV29-1 to TRBJ2-7, with 7 bases fitting TRBD1. This CDR3 comprises 13 residues. CDR1 SQVTM and CDR2 ANQGSEA come from the germline V gene. J gave up 11 bases and V 4 bases, and 14 bases lay outside the gene matches. The CDR3 reads CSVAAAPGDSEYF. The CDR3 DNA sequence: TGCAGCGTTGCCGCAGCCCCCGGGGACAGCGAGTACTTC.

Worth noting for this clone: Relative to the germline gene, one junction end is altered; a read error may explain this. The chain has TRBV7-9 and TRBJ1-2, with a weak D call TRBD1 (5 bases). The CDR3 runs 14 residues. Germline CDR1 and CDR2: SEHNR and FQNEAQ (reference sequence). CDR3 sequence reads: CASRLVQGGYGYTF. CDR3 in DNA: TGTGCCAGCAGATTAGTCCAGGGCGGATATGGCTACACCTTC.

V usage is TRBV5-4 and J usage is TRBJ2-1; the match to TRBD2 covers 8 bases. Germline lookup yields CDR1 SGHNT and CDR2 YYREEE (reference sequence). The CDR3 is 16 amino acids. Losses at the gene ends were 4 bases for V and 3 bases for J; bases not matched to a gene: 9. CDR3 bases: TGTGCCAGCAGCCCCGGGGGTAGCGGGATCTACAATGAGCAGTTCTTC. This gives the protein CASSPGGSGIYNEQFF.

The chain joins TRBV2 to TRBJ1-5; 10 bases are a match to TRBD1. Germline-derived CDR1 and CDR2 are SNHLY and FYNNEI. CDR3 length: 16 residues. V trimming: 6 bases; J trimming: 1 base; junction bases outside the gene matches: 6. The CDR3 nucleotides are TGTGCCAGCAGAGACAGGGGGCTGGGGAGCAATCAGCCCCAGCATTTT. This translates into CASRDRGLGSNQPQHF.

The rearrangement links TRBV11-2 to TRBJ1-1, with TRBD1 matching 10 bases. Looked up from germline, CDR1 is SGHAT and CDR2 is FQNNGV. Trimming removed 5 bases from V and 4 bases from J; junction bases left unmatched: 10. The CDR3 is made up of 16 amino acids. CDR3 amino acids: CASSTRLTGGGTEAFF. The CDR3 bases are TGTGCCAGCAGCACCCGCTTGACAGGGGGCGGCACTGAAGCTTTCTTT. Looking up the rest from reference TRBV11-2 and TRBJ1-1 gives the full variable domain: EAGVAQSPRYKIIEKRQSVAFWCNPISGHATLYWYQQILGQGPKLLIQFQNNGVVDDSQLPKDRFSAERLKGVDSTLKIQPAKLEDSAVYLCASSTRLTGGGTEAFFGQGTRLTVV.

V is TRBV30 and J is TRBJ2-1; TRBD2 matches at 10 bases. The CDR3 consists of 13 residues. The germline V gene encodes CDR1 GTSNPN and CDR2 SVGIG (reference sequence). Trimming took 5 bases from V and 9 from J; bases not matched to a gene: 7. This chain's CDR3 is CAWQRGGPSEQFF. CDR3 DNA sequence: TGTGCCTGGCAGCGGGGGGGCCCCAGTGAGCAGTTCTTC.

V is TRBV7-8 and J is TRBJ2-5; the D is unclear. The V gene lost 1 base and the J gene lost 7 bases, with 10 bases spanning the gap. CDR1 is SGHVS, CDR2 FQNEAQ, per germline. The CDR3 loop spans 13 amino acids. CDR3 residues: CASSLGEPGTQYF. The CDR3, as DNA: TGTGCCAGCAGCTTAGGAGAACCGGGGACCCAGTACTTC.

This chain links TRBV7-2 with TRBJ2-1; D possibly matches TRBD1 or TRBD2 (5 bases each). Per germline, CDR1 SGHTA and CDR2 FQGNSA. This CDR3 spans 18 amino acids. With 2 bases removed from V and 0 bases from J, the gap between germline ends came to 17 bases. The CDR3 region is CASSLRDRVGSSYNEQFF. The CDR3 DNA reads TGTGCCAGCAGCTTAAGGGACCGGGTGGGTAGCTCCTACAATGAGCAGTTCTTC.

V usage is TRBV5-1 and J usage is TRBJ2-7, with 8 positions matching TRBD1. CDR3 size: 14 residues. The germline V gene has CDR1 SGHRS and CDR2 YFSETQ. Germline trimming cut 4 bases from V and 2 bases from J; bases unmatched to any gene: 5. Here the CDR3 reads CASSQTGAAYEQYF. As DNA, the CDR3 is TGCGCCAGCAGCCAGACAGGGGCGGCCTACGAGCAGTACTTC.

The chain carries TRBV9 and TRBJ2-2; D not certain. Per the germline V gene, CDR1 is SGDLS and CDR2 is YYNGEE. V was shortened by 3 bases and J by 7 bases, with 13 bases between the two germline ends. The CDR3 extends over 14 amino acids. CDR3 coding DNA: TGTGCCAGCAGCGACGGCTTGACGGGCGGGGAGCTGTTTTTT. The encoded protein is CASSDGLTGGELFF.

This clone was seen a few times. The rearrangement uses TRBV6-5 and TRBJ1-1; D ambiguous. CDR3 length equals 13 residues. The germline V and J ends were trimmed by 4 bases and 3 bases, with 9 bases remaining between them. CDR1 is MNHEY, CDR2 SVGAGI, per germline. The CDR3 loop reads CASSSDQYTEAFF. CDR3 sequence (DNA): TGTGCCAGCAGTTCCGACCAGTACACTGAAGCTTTCTTT.

The CDR3 here is CASSAPTVENYGYTF. The CDR3 nucleotides read TGTGCCAGCAGTGCCCCGACAGTTGAGAACTATGGCTACACCTTC. The rearrangement uses TRBV25-1 and TRBJ1-2; TRBD1 is a possible D gene (5 bases). V was pared by 4 bases and J by 2 bases, with 14 bases between. CDR3 length: 15 amino acids. Germline loops: CDR1 MGHDK, CDR2 SYGVNS.

The rearrangement uses TRBV5-1 and TRBJ2-2; D not certain. The ends were cut back, 0 bases at V and 2 bases at J, with 5 bases in the middle. The CDR3 has 14 residues. Germline CDR1 SGHRS, CDR2 YFSETQ. The CDR3 here is CASSLGYNTGELFF. The CDR3 DNA sequence: TGCGCCAGCAGCTTGGGTTACAACACCGGGGAGCTGTTTTTT.

This clone came up a few times. The J gene is TRBJ1-5, the V gene TRBV7-9; 9 bases agree with TRBD1. The germline V gene encodes CDR1 SEHNR and CDR2 FQNEAQ (reference sequence). The CDR3 spans 16 residues. V was pared by 6 bases and J by 5 bases, with 11 bases of the junction left unmatched. The CDR3 DNA sequence: TGTGCCAGCAGTTCGTCTACAGGGGGCTCTTATCAGCCCCAGCATTTT. Translation gives CASSSSTGGSYQPQHF.